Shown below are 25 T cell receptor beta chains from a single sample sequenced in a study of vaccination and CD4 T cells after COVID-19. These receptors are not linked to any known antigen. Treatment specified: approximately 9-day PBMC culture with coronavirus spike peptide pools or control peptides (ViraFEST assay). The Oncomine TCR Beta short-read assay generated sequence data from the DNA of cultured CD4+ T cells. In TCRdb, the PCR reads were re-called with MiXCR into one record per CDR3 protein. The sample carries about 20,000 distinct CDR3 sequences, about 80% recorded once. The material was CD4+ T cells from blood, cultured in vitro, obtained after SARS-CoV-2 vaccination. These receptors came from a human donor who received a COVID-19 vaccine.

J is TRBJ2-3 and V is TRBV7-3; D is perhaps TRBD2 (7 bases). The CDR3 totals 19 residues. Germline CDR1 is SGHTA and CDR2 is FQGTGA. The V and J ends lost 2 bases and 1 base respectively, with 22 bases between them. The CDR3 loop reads CASSLLGIGGGGRTDTQYF. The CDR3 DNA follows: TGTGCCAGCAGCTTACTGGGTATCGGGGGCGGGGGTCGCACAGATACGCAGTATTTT.

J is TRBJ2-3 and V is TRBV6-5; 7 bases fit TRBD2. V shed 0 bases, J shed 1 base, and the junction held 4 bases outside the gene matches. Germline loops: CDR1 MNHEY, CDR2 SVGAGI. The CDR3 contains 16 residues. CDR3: CASSYSAGDRTDTQYF. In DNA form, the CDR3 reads TGTGCCAGCAGTTACTCGGCGGGGGATCGCACAGATACGCAGTATTTT.

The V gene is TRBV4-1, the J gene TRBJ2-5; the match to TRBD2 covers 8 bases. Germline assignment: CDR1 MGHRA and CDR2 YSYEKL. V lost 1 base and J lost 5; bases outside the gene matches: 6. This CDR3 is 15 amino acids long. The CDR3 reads CASSQVGGARETQYF. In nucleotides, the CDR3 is TGCGCCAGCAGCCAAGTCGGGGGGGCCCGGGAGACCCAGTACTTC.

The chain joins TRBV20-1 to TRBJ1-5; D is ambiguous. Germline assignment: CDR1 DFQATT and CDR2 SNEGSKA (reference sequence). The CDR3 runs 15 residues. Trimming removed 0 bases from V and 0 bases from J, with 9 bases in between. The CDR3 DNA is TGCAGTGCTAGAGAAACAGCTACTAGCAATCAGCCCCAGCATTTT. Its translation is CSARETATSNQPQHF.

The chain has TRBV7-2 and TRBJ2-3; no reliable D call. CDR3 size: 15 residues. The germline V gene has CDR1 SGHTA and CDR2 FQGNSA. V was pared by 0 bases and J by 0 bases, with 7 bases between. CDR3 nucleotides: TGTGCCAGCAGCTTAGCGCGGCCTAGCACAGATACGCAGTATTTT. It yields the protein CASSLARPSTDTQYF.

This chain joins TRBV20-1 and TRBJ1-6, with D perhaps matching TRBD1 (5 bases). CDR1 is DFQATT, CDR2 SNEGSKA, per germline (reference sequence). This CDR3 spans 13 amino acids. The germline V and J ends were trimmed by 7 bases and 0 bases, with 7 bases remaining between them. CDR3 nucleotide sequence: TGCAGTGGACAGCTCTCCTATAATTCACCCCTCCACTTT. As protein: CSGQLSYNSPLHF.

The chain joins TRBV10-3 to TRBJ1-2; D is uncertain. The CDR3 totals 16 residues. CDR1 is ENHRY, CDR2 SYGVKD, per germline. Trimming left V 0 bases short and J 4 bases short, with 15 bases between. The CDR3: CAISESVLADAYGYTF. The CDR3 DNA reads TGTGCCATCAGTGAGTCAGTATTAGCAGATGCCTATGGCTACACCTTC.

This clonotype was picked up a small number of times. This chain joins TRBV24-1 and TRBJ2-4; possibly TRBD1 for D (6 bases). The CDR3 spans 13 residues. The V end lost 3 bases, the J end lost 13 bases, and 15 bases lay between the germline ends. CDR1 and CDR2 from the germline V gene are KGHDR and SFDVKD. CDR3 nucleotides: TGTGCCACCAGTGATAGCTTTTCCGGACAGCAGTACTTC. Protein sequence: CATSDSFSGQQYF.

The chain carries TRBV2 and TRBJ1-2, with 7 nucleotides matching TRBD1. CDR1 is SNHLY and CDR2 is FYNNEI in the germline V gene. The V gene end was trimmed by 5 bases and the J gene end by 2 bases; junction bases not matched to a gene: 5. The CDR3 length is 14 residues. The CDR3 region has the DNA TGTGCCAGCAGTTACTTGACAGGGAACTATGGCTACACCTTC. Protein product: CASSYLTGNYGYTF.

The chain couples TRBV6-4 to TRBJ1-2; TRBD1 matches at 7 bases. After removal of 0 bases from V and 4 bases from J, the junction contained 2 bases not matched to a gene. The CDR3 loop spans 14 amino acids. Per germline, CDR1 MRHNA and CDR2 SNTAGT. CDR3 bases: TGTGCCAGCAGTGACTCGTGGGACAGCTATGGCTACACCTTC. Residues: CASSDSWDSYGYTF.

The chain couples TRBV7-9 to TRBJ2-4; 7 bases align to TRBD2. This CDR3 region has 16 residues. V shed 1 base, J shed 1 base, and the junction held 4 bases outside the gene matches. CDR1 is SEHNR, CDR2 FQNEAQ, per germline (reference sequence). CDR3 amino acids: CASSLGAGWAKNIQYF. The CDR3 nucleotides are TGTGCCAGCAGCTTAGGAGCGGGATGGGCCAAAAACATTCAGTACTTC.

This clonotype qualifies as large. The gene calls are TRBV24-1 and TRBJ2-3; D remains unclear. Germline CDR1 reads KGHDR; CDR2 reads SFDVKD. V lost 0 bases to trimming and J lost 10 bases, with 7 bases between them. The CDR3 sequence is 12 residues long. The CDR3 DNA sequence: TGTGCCACCAGTGATTTGGTGAACCCGCAGTATTTT. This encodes CATSDLVNPQYF.

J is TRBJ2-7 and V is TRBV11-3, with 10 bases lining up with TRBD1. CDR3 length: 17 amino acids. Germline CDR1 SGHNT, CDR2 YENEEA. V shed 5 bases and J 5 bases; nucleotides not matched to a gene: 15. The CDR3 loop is CASSATQGTGDFDEQYF. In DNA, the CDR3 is TGTGCCAGCAGCGCTACCCAAGGGACAGGGGATTTCGACGAGCAGTACTTC.

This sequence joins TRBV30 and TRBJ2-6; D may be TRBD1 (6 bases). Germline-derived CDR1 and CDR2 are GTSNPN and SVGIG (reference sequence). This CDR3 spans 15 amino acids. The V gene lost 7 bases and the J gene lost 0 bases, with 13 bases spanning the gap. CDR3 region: CASRTVTSGANVLTF. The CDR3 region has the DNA TGTGCCTCCCGGACAGTGACCTCTGGGGCCAACGTCCTGACTTTC. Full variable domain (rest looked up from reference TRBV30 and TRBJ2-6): SQTIHQWPATLVQPVGSPLSLECTVEGTSNPNLYWYRQAAGRGLQLLFYSVGIGQISSEVPQNLSASRPQDRQFILSSKKLLLSDSGFYLCASRTVTSGANVLTFGAGSRLTVL.

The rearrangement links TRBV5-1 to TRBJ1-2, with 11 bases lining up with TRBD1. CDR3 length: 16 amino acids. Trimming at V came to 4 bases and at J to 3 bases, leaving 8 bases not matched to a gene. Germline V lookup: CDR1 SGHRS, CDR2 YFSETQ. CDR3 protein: CASSRGQGAVYYGYTF. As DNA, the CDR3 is TGCGCCAGCAGCCGAGGACAGGGGGCGGTTTACTATGGCTACACCTTC.

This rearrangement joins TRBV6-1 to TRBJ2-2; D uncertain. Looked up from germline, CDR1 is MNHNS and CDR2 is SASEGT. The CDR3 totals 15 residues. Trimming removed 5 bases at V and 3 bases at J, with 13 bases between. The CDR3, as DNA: TGTGCCAGCAGTCACCAAGGAGAATACACCGGGGAGCTGTTTTTT. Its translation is CASSHQGEYTGELFF.

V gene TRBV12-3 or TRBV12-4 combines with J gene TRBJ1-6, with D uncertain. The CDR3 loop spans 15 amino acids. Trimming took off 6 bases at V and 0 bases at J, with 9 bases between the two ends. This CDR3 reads CASRQQSSYNSPLHF. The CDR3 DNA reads TGTGCCAGCAGACAACAGAGCTCCTATAATTCACCCCTCCACTTT.

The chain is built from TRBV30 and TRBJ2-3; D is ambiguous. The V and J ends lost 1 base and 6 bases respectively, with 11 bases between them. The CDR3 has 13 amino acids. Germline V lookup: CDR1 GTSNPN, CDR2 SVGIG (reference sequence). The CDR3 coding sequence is TGTGCCTGGAGTGCCCGAACCGGTGATACGCAGTATTTT. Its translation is CAWSARTGDTQYF.

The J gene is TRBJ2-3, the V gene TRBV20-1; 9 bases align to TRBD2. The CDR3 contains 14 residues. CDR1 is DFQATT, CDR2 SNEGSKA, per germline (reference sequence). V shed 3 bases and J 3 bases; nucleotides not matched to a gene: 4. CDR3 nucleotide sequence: TGCAGTGCTAGTCCTAGCGGGGTGACAGATACGCAGTATTTT. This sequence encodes CSASPSGVTDTQYF.

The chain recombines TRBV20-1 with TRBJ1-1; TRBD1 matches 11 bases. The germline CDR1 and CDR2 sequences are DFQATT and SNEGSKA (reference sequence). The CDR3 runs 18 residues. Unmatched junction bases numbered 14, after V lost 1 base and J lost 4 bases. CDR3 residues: CSARVNSLGQGARTEAFF. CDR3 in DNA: TGCAGTGCTAGAGTTAATAGTCTCGGACAGGGGGCGCGCACTGAAGCTTTCTTT.

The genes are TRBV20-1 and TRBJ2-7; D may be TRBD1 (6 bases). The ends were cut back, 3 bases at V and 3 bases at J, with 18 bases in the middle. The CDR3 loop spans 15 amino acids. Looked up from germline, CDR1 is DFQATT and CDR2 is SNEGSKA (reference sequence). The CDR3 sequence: CSASLVGQPNYEQYF. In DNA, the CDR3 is TGCAGTGCTAGTCTCGTCGGACAGCCCAACTACGAGCAGTACTTC.

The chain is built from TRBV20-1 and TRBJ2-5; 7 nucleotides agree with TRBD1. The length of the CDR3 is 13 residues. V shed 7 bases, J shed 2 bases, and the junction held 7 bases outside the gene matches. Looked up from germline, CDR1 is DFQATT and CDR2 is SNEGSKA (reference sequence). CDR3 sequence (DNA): TGCAGTGTACCCTGGGACAGACAAGAGACCCAGTACTTC. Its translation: CSVPWDRQETQYF.

CDR3 nucleotides: TGTGCCAGCAGTGAAGGTCTTGGCGGAGATAGCAATCAGCCCCAGCATTTT. This gives the protein CASSEGLGGDSNQPQHF. The chain employs TRBV6-1 and TRBJ1-5; D is uncertain. V was shortened by 1 base and J by 0 bases, with 13 bases between the two germline ends. CDR1 and CDR2 (germline): MNHNS, SASEGT. The CDR3 loop spans 17 amino acids.

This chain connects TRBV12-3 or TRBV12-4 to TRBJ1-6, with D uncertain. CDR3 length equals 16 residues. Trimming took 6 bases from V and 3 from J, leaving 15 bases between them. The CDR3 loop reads CASRPPGSIYNSPLHF. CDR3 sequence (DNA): TGTGCCAGCAGGCCCCCGGGAAGCATCTATAATTCACCCCTCCACTTT.

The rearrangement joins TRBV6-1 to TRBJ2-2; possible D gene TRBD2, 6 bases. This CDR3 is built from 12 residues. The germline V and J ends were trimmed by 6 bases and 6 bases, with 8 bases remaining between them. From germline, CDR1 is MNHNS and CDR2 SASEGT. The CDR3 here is CASSRGSGELFF. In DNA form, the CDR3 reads TGTGCCAGCAGCCGGGGGTCCGGGGAGCTGTTTTTT.